This is a list of T cell receptor beta chains from one sample in a study of monozygotic twins with inflammatory bowel disease. Reanalyzing the 5' RACE reads, TCRdb keeps one entry per CDR3 protein, without DNA. The sample holds some 200,000 distinct CDR3 sequences. The sample taken for sequencing was blood. The receptors derive from a human donor with ulcerative colitis or Crohn's disease, or a healthy co-twin of an affected twin (not recorded which). Both conserved end residues are part of each CDR3.

>TRBJ2-7|TRBV18
CASSPPGGYSYEQYF
>TRBJ2-7|TRBV5-1
CASSLDPGGYEQYF
>TRBJ1-1|TRBV19
CASSILAEAFF
>TRBJ1-1|TRBV12-3/TRBV12-4
CASSLSDRGNTEAFF
>TRBJ1-6|TRBV20-1
CSAGYSRRAYNSPLHF
>TRBJ1-4|TRBV4-1
CASSQGTWGLTATNEKLFF
>TRBJ2-2|TRBV2
CASGLSEGRTGELFF
>TRBJ1-1|TRBV6-5
CASSYGQTGWGMNTEAFF
>TRBJ1-5|TRBV12-3/TRBV12-4
CASSLAVDSANQPQHF
>TRBJ2-3|TRBV24-1
CATSDPNLAGGYTQYF